The 15 T cell receptor beta chains reported below all come from one sample, sequenced in a study of early T cells in non-severe SARS-CoV-2 infection. TCRdb ran MiXCR on the 5' RACE reads and lists one entry per CDR3 protein. Altogether around 67,000 distinct CDR3 sequences are present, approximately 10% being singletons, with the ten largest covering 3.5% to 4%. Sequencing was done on a sample of whole blood. All receptors come from an adult who was a healthcare worker with PCR-confirmed SARS-CoV-2 infection or an uninfected control (not recorded which).

This clonotype was seen a single time. The J gene is TRBJ2-3, the V gene TRBV29-1, with D unclear. V lost 4 bases to trimming and J lost 1 base, with 3 bases between them. Germline V gene lookup returns CDR1 SQVTM and CDR2 ANQGSEA. The CDR3 extends over 11 amino acids. CDR3 sequence: CSVARTDTQYF. CDR3 DNA sequence: TGCAGCGTTGCCCGCACAGATACGCAGTATTTT.

This clonotype was observed at least ten times. The chain carries TRBV7-8 and TRBJ1-6; D is uncertain. Between the trimmed V and J ends, which lost 5 bases and 9 bases, there was a span of 11 bases. Germline CDR1 and CDR2: SGHVS and FQNEAQ. CDR3 length: 13 amino acids. The CDR3 DNA is TGTGCCAGCAGCACCCGGACCCGTTCACCCCTCCACTTT. Translating gives CASSTRTRSPLHF.

The chain recombines TRBV5-4 with TRBJ2-7; 7 bases align to TRBD1. V shed 7 bases, J shed 4 bases, and the junction held 5 bases outside the gene matches. This CDR3 has 12 residues. From germline, CDR1 is SGHNT and CDR2 YYREEE (reference sequence). In nucleotides, the CDR3 is TGTGCCAGCGGCCAGGGGGAGTACGAGCAGTACTTC. Encoded protein: CASGQGEYEQYF.

This clonotype showed up just a few times. The rearrangement joins TRBV3-1 to TRBJ2-7, with 8 nucleotides matching TRBD2. J gave up 0 bases and V 1 base, and 11 bases lay outside the gene matches. Germline CDR1 LGHDT, CDR2 YNNKEL (reference sequence). CDR3 length: 18 amino acids. This chain's CDR3 is CASSQAQKRRGASYEQYF. As DNA, the CDR3 is TGTGCCAGCAGCCAAGCTCAGAAGAGGCGGGGGGCCTCCTACGAGCAGTACTTC.

This clonotype was found many times. In nucleotides, the CDR3 is TGTGCCAGCAGCTTTAGGACTAGCGGGAGTGCAGATACGCAGTATTTT. Encoded protein: CASSFRTSGSADTQYF. V and J are TRBV7-8 and TRBJ2-3, with 13 bases aligning to TRBD2. The CDR3 loop spans 16 amino acids. V was pared by 3 bases and J by 4 bases, with 4 bases of the junction left unmatched. Germline lookup yields CDR1 SGHVS and CDR2 FQNEAQ.

The chain employs TRBV6-2 or TRBV6-3 and TRBJ1-6; D call uncertain. Per germline, CDR1 MNHEY and CDR2 SVGEGT. This CDR3 contains 12 residues. Trimming shortened V by 6 bases and J by 7 bases, and 7 bases separated the two germline ends. The CDR3 protein is CASRSPNSPLHF. The CDR3 bases are TGTGCCAGCAGATCACCCAATTCACCCCTCCACTTT.

The V and J genes are TRBV18 and TRBJ2-3; 7 bases are a match to TRBD2. The V and J ends lost 2 bases and 0 bases, in that order; junction bases with no gene match: 2. This CDR3 is built from 15 residues. Looked up from germline, CDR1 is KGHSH and CDR2 is LQKENI. This CDR3 is CASSPGGGSTDTQYF. DNA for the CDR3: TGTGCCAGCTCACCAGGCGGGGGTAGCACAGATACGCAGTATTTT.

This clonotype appeared many times. This sequence joins TRBV6-1 and TRBJ1-1, with D possibly TRBD1 on 5 matching bases. V was clipped by 7 bases and J by 1 base, with 13 bases between them. The CDR3 covers 14 residues. Germline V lookup: CDR1 MNHNS, CDR2 SASEGT. The CDR3 nucleotides read TGTGCCAGCATTAGACAGAGAAGGAACACTGAAGCTTTCTTT. It translates to CASIRQRRNTEAFF.

The genes are TRBV7-7 and TRBJ2-2; D is unresolved. The CDR3 length is 11 residues. Looked up from germline, CDR1 is SSHAT and CDR2 is FNYEAQ (reference sequence). CDR3 amino acids: CATLKSGELFF. CDR3 sequence (DNA): TGTGCTACCCTCAAGTCTGGGGAGCTGTTTTTT.

V is TRBV9 and J is TRBJ2-5, with 11 bases that match TRBD2. The CDR3 runs to 16 residues. J gave up 0 bases and V 2 bases, and 3 bases lay outside the gene matches. CDR1 and CDR2 from the germline V gene are SGDLS and YYNGEE. CDR3 residues: CASSVGTSGYQETQYF. CDR3 coding DNA: TGTGCCAGCAGCGTCGGGACTAGCGGCTACCAAGAGACCCAGTACTTC.

The chain links TRBV19 to TRBJ2-1, with D tentatively TRBD2 (5 bases). The V end lost 5 bases, the J end lost 8 bases, and 16 bases lay between the germline ends. The CDR3 is 14 amino acids. Germline values: CDR1 LNHDA, CDR2 SQIVND (reference sequence). The CDR3, as DNA: TGTGCCAGTAGTGCCCTTAATGGAGGAGATGAGCAGTTCTTC. This gives the protein CASSALNGGDEQFF.

The chain joins TRBV5-1 to TRBJ2-5; possibly TRBD2 for D (5 bases). The V end was cut by 0 bases, the J end by 5 bases, with 11 bases between. CDR1 and CDR2 from the germline V gene are SGHRS and YFSETQ. The CDR3 is 14 amino acids. CDR3 DNA: TGCGCCAGCAGCTTGGGGGCCGGGGATGAGACCCAGTACTTC. It codes for CASSLGAGDETQYF. Using reference TRBV5-1 and TRBJ2-5 for the parts outside the CDR3, the full variable domain is KAGVTQTPRYLIKTRGQQVTLSCSPISGHRSVSWYQQTPGQGLQFLFEYFSETQRNKGNFPGRFSGRQFSNSRSEMNVSTLELGDSALYLCASSLGAGDETQYFGPGTRLLVL.

This chain connects TRBV19 to TRBJ2-7, with 7 bases matching TRBD2. Germline lookup yields CDR1 LNHDA and CDR2 SQIVND (reference sequence). The CDR3 sequence is 13 residues long. V lost 3 bases to trimming and J lost 6 bases; unmatched junction nucleotides: 5. The CDR3 loop reads CASSITSEGEQYF. The CDR3, as DNA: TGTGCCAGTAGTATTACTAGCGAGGGCGAGCAGTACTTC.

Many counts were recorded for this clonotype. The V and J genes are TRBV9 and TRBJ1-1; D is possibly TRBD1 (5 bases). Trimming left V 2 bases short and J 6 bases short, with 11 bases between. The CDR3 runs 13 residues. Germline assignment: CDR1 SGDLS and CDR2 YYNGEE. The chain's CDR3 is CASSVAGTPEAFF. The CDR3 nucleotides read TGTGCCAGCAGCGTTGCCGGGACCCCTGAAGCTTTCTTT.

This clonotype was found many times. V usage is TRBV12-3 or TRBV12-4 and J usage is TRBJ2-1; possibly TRBD1 for D (5 bases). The CDR3 length is 15 residues. V lost 3 bases to trimming and J lost 2 bases, with 11 bases between them. The CDR3 loop is CASSFIGAPYNEQFF. The DNA for the CDR3 is TGTGCCAGCAGTTTTATAGGGGCGCCCTACAATGAGCAGTTCTTC.